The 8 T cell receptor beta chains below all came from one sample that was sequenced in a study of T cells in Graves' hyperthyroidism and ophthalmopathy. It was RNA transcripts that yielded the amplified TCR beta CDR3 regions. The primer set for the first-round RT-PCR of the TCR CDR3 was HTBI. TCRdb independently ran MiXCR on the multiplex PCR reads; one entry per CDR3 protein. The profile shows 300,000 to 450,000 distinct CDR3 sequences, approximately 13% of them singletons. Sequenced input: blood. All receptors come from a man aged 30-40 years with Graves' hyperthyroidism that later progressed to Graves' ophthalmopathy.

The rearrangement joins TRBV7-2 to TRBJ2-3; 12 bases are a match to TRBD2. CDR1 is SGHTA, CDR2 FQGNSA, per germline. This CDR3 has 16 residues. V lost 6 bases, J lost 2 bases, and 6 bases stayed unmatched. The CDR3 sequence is CASRSPSGGVTDTQYF. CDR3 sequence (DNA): TGTGCCAGCAGATCCCCTAGCGGGGGGGTCACAGATACGCAGTATTTT.

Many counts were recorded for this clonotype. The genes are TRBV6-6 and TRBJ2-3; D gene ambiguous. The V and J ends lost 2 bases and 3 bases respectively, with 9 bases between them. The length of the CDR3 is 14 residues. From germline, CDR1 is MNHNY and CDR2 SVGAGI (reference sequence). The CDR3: CASSYGELTDTQYF. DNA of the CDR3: TGTGCCAGCAGTTACGGGGAATTAACAGATACGCAGTATTTT.

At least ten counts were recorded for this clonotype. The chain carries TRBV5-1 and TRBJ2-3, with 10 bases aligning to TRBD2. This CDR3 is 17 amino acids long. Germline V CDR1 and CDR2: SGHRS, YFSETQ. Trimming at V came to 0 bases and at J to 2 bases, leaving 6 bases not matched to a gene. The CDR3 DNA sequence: TGCGCCAGCAGCTTGGACGGTAGCGGGGGGTTCACAGATACGCAGTATTTT. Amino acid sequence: CASSLDGSGGFTDTQYF.

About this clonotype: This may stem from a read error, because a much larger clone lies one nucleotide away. DNA for the CDR3: TGCGCCAGCCAACCGGGACTAGCGGGGGGTTACACCAGGGAGCTGTTTTTT. Protein sequence: CASQPGLAGGYTRELFF. V and J are TRBV10-1 and TRBJ2-2; 15 bases match TRBD2. The CDR3 is 17 amino acids. CDR1 WNHNN and CDR2 SYGVQD come from the germline V gene (reference sequence).

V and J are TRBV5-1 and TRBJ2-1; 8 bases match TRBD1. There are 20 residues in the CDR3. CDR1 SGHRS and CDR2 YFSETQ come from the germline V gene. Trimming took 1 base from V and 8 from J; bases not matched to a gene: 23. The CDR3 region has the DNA TGCGCCAGCAGCTTGAGGTCGGCGGACAGGGAGGTTCCGTTGTACGATGAGCAGTTCTTC. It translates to CASSLRSADREVPLYDEQFF.

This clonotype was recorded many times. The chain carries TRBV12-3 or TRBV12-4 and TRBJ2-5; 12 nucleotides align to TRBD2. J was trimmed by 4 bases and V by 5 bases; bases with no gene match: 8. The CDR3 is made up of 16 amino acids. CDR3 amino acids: CASSTRTSGAPETQYF. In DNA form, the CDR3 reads TGTGCCAGCAGTACCAGGACTAGCGGGGCTCCAGAGACCCAGTACTTC.

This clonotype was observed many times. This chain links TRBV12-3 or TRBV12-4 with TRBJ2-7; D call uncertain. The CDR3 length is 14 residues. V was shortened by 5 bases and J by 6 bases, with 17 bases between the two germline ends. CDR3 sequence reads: CASSPQNRLTEQYF. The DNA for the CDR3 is TGTGCCAGCAGTCCACAGAATCGTTTAACCGAGCAGTACTTC.

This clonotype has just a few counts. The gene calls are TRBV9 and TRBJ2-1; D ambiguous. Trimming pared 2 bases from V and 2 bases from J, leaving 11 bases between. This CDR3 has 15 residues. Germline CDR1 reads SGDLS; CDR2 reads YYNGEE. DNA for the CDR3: TGTGCCAGCAGCGTCGGCTCGCCAACCTACAATGAGCAGTTCTTC. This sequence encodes CASSVGSPTYNEQFF.